Listed below are T cell receptor beta chains from one sample, sequenced in a study of human T cells and chemical hapten exposure. In TCRdb, the RACE reads were re-called with MiXCR into one record per CDR3 protein. Among 55,000 to 75,000 distinct CDR3 sequences, around 12% were seen once, and the ten largest hold roughly 2.3%. This material consisted of whole blood, taken in connection with sensitization to the hapten diphenylcyclopropenone (DPC). The source is a man aged 25 to 45 with alopecia areata. Some clones in this sample may be carry-over from other donors' samples. CDR3s include the opening cysteine and the closing phenylalanine or tryptophan. Each record gives: J gene, V gene, clone size, CDR3 protein. Some rows have no size entry. The others give once, few or many, or a class for an expanded clone.

TRBJ2-7,TRBV28,many,CATRGLTYEQYF
TRBJ2-7,TRBV18,few,CASSPPSGGSSYEQYF
TRBJ2-1,TRBV7-3,many,CASSPRTGLAYNEQFF
TRBJ2-2,TRBV2,many,CATQPGYTGELFF
TRBJ1-5,TRBV19,.,CASRAGDGTNQPQHF
TRBJ2-5,TRBV7-6,few,CASSLILSATETQYF
TRBJ1-4,TRBV10-2,.,CASSESKTALAANEKLFF
TRBJ2-3,TRBV9,.,CASSVGSGEWTDTQYF
TRBJ1-5,TRBV3-1,.,CASSQAAGHQPQHF
TRBJ2-7,TRBV29-1,.,CSVFRDGASYEQYF
TRBJ1-2,TRBV2,many,CASSDRLNYGYTF
TRBJ2-7,TRBV3-1,many,CASSRNQGVSSYEQYF
TRBJ1-1,TRBV10-2,.,CASRDRENTEAFF
TRBJ1-1,TRBV19,.,CASSIDTEAFF
TRBJ2-6,TRBV7-3,.,CASSTGSVANVLTF
TRBJ2-7,TRBV11-2,.,CASHTRTGYEQYF
TRBJ2-1,TRBV7-2,few,CASSLVTVSGGANYNEQFF
TRBJ2-7,TRBV18,many,CASSTRVGAEQYF
TRBJ2-1,TRBV5-1,.,CASRSDSSYNEQFF
TRBJ1-1,TRBV9,few,CASSVEPANTEAFF
TRBJ1-3,TRBV28,.,CASRQGHGNTIYF
TRBJ2-3,TRBV5-5,.,CASSAGLSSTDTQYF
TRBJ2-5,TRBV11-3,many,CASSLRTGQQETQYF
TRBJ2-1,TRBV28,many,CASSLRERHEQFF
TRBJ1-6,TRBV20-1,many,CSARVSTGPNSPLHF
TRBJ2-7,TRBV5-5,.,CASSFTAGPTYEQYF
TRBJ1-1,TRBV12-3/TRBV12-4,few,CASSYRGLNTEAFF
TRBJ1-4,TRBV28,.,CASSLGARGNELFF
TRBJ1-1,TRBV5-5,few,CASSLRSWPPENTEAFF
TRBJ2-7,TRBV20-1,many,CSASSSGYSYEQYF
TRBJ2-1,TRBV12-3/TRBV12-4,few,CASSVNQGSPYNEQFF
TRBJ2-3,TRBV12-3/TRBV12-4,few,CASSGPLVRGTDTQYF
TRBJ2-4,TRBV5-1,.,CASSLEGGGVPYF
TRBJ1-1,TRBV7-9,few,CASLPGALNTEAFF
TRBJ1-5,TRBV10-2,once,CASSESRISNQPQHF
TRBJ1-1,TRBV6-6,many,CASSYGGTGREASGAFF
TRBJ2-5,TRBV2,.,CARAAGRLETQYF
TRBJ2-1,TRBV19,.,CASSLESSYNEQFF
TRBJ1-5,TRBV7-2,.,CASSSGGLRGNQPQHF
TRBJ1-2,TRBV9,.,CASSVDGAYYGYTF
TRBJ2-5,TRBV20-1,many,CSAVGQTKETQYF
TRBJ2-6,TRBV4-2,.,CASSQNIFLSTGANVLTF
TRBJ2-3,TRBV6-5,once,CASSYGPDTQYF
TRBJ1-5,TRBV12-3/TRBV12-4,many,CASSFGTGSRSNQPQHF
TRBJ1-1,TRBV27,few,CASSMTGVLMNTEAFF
TRBJ2-7,TRBV9,.,CASSARGLQNEQYF
TRBJ2-7,TRBV12-3/TRBV12-4,few,CASSSTGAASYEQYF
TRBJ2-6,TRBV18,many,CASSLGQGVSGANVLTF